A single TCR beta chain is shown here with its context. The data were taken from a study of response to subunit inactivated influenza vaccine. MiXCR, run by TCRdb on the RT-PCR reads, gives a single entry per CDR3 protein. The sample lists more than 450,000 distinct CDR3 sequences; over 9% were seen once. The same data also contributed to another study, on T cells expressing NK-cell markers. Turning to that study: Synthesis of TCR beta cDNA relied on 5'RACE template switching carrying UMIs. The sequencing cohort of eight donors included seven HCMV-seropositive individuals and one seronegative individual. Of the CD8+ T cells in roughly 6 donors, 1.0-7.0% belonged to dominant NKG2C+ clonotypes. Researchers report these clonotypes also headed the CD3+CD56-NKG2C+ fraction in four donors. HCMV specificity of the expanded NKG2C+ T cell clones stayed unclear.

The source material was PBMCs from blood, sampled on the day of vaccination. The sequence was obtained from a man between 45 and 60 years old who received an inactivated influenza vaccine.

The CDR3 region is CASSAKRERSYNEQFF. The CDR3, as DNA: TGTGCCAGCAGCGCGAAGCGGGAGCGCTCCTACAATGAGCAGTTCTTC. The V gene is TRBV9, the J gene TRBJ2-1; 8 nucleotides match TRBD2. The CDR3 spans 16 residues. With 3 bases clipped from V and 0 bases from J, the junction kept 5 bases outside the gene matches. Germline values: CDR1 SGDLS, CDR2 YYNGEE.